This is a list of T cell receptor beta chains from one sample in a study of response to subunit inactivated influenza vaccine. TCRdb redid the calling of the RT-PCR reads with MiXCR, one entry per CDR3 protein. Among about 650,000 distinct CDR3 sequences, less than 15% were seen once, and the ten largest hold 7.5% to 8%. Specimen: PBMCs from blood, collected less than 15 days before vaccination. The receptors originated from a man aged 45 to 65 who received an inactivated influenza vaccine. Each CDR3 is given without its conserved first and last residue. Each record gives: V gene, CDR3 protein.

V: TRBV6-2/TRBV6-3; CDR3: ASGQYDEQY
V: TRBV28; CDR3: ASRDGQTYEQY
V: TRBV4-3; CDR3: ASSQGGLAGGETQY
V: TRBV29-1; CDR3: SVPGIRDEQY
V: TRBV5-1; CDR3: ASRLFVGGTGELF
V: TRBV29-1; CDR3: SVARTSGFYQETQY
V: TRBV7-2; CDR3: ASSLAGGLRNEQF
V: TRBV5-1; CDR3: ASSLSVTQETQY
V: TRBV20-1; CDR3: SARDGRTWSYNSPLH
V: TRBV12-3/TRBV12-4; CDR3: ASSLTQGIAETQY
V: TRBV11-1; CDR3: ASSFTRTRYSGANVLT
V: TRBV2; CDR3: ALCPARGENTGELF
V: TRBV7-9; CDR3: ASSSTDRVGTDTQY
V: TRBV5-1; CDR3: ASSLSQGPDRSGNTIY
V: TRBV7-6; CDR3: ASSLKQGQYEQY
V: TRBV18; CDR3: ASSPTTLNIQY
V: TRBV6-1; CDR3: ASRNWEGYGYT
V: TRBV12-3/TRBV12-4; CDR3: ASSLRDRAFGNTIY